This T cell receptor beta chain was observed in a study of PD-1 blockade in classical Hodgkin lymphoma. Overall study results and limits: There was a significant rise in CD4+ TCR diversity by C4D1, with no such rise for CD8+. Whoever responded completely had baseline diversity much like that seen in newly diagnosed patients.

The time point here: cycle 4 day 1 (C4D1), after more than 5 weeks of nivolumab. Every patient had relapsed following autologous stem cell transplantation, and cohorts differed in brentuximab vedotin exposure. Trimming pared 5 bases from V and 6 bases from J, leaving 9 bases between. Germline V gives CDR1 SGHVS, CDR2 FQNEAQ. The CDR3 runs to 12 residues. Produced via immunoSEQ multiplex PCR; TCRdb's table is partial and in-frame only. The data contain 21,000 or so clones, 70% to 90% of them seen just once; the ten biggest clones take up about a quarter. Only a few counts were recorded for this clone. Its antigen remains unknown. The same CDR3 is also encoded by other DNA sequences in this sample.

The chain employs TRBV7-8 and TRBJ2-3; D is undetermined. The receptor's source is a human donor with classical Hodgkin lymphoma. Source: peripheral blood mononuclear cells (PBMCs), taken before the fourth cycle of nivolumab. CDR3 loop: CASSLALDTQYF. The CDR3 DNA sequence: TGTGCCAGCAGCCTCGCGCTGGATACGCAGTATTTT.